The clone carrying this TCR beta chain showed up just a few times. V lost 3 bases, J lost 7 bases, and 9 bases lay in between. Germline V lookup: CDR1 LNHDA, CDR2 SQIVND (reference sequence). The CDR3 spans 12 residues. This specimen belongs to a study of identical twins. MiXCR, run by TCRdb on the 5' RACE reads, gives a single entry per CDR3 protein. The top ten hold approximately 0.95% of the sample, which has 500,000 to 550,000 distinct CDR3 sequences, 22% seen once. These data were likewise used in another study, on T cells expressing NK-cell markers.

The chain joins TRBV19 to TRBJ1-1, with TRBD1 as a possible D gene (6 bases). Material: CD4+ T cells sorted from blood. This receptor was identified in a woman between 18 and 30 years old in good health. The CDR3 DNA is TGTGCCAGTAGTATCACAGGGATTGAAGCTTTCTTT. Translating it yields CASSITGIEAFF.